This record covers a single TCR beta chain. The sample comes from a study of T cell changes during pregnancy in multiple sclerosis. The CDR3 covers 15 residues. Trimming cost V 0 bases and J 4 bases; bases outside gene matches: 6. CDR1 is MGHRA and CDR2 is YSYEKL in the germline V gene. The repertoire was sequenced with immunoSEQ multiplex PCR; TCRdb's copy has only in-frame clones and lacks some. This table has over 60,000 clones, roughly nine tenths appearing once. This chain joins TRBV4-1 and TRBJ2-7; 7 nucleotides match TRBD2. This receptor was identified in a female donor in good health, enrolled as a control in a pregnancy study. This material consisted of peripheral blood, taken in the third trimester of pregnancy. CDR3 in amino acids: CASSQDERERYEQYF. CDR3 DNA sequence: TGCGCCAGCAGCCAAGATGAGCGGGAAAGATACGAGCAGTACTTC.